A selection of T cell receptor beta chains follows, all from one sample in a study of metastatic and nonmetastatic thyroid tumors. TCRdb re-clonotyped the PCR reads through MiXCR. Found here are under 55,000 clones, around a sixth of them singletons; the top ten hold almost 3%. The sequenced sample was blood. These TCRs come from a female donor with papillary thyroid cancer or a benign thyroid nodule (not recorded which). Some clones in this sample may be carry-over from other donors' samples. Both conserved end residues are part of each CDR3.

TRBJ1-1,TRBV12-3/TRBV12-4,CASGALPRAGNTEAFF
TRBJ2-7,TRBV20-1,CSTREGGSYEQYF
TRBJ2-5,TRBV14,CASSSLQARETQYF
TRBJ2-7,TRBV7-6,CASSLGVGQGDEQYF
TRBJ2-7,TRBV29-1,CSVEVWDRTAYEQYF
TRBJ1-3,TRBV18,CASSRQTPSSGNTIYF
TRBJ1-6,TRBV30,CAWKNLGENSPLHF
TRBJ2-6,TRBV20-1,CSARLPGANVLTF
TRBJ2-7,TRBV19,CASRTAFGGEQYF
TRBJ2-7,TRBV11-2,CASSLKFPPPYF
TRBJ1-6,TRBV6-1,CASSVGDNSNLHF
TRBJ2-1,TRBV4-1,CASSQEDRAASYNEQFF
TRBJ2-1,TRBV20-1,CSAALLAGKYNEQFF
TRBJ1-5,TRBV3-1,CASSQPPGAQHF
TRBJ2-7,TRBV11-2,CASSFTPTIRGEGEQYF
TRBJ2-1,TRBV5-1,CASSLGTGQEQFF
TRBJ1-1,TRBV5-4,CASSGSGGSNTEAFF
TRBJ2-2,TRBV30,CAWSMGSAGELFF
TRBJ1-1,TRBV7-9,CASSPRQEAFF
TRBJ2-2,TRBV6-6,CASSYVEGAGELFF
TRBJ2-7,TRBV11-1,CASSLRTSSYEQYF
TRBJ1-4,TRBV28,CASSFEVGEKLFF
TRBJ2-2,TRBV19,CASTGVRAVELFF
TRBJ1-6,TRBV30,CAWSRGRSNSPLHF
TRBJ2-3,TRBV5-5,CASSLVLGGTDTQYF
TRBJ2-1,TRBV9,CASSGDWGGTYNEQFF
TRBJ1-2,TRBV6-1,CASAPGGNYGYTF
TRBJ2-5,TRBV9,CASRVGRPKETQYF
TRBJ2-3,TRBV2,CASSGSQGDTQYF
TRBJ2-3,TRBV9,CASSVRTSGSPQYF
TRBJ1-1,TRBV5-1,CASRPTTVVTEAFF
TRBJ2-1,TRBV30,CAWNRDLNYNEQFF
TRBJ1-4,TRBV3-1,CASSQGGIGEKLFF
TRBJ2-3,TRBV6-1,CASSEPGRPADTQYF
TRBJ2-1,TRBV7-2,CASSLDTYNEQFF
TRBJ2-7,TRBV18,CASSPIGTGSDEQYF
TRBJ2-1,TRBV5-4,CASSFAPGLDNEQFF
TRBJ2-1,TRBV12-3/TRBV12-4,CASSSLRASGNEQFF
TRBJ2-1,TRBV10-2,CASSESKAHNPRFF
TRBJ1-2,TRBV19,CASSIWIQGRNYCYTF
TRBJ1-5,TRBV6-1,CASSRWTGEVDQPQHF
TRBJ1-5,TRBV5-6,CASSQGQGPNQPQHF
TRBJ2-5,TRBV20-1,CSARELSVGETKYF
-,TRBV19,CASSIAQGTDTQHF
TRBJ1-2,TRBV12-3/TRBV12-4,CASSLKRVLGFGGYTF
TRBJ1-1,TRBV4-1,CASSQAGTGKKAFF